The following is a TCR beta chain sequence with its context. What it recognizes is unknown. This sample is drawn from a study of T cell responses to AZD1222 COVID-19 vaccine. Study-level results: A mostly white British donor set with more females was recruited, and clonal diversity was possibly underestimated. Regions 160-218 and 743-854 held dominance among vaccine-associated CD4 TCRs, which spanned spike. The study sampled repertoires only after the peak T cell response.

The repertoire was sequenced with immunoSEQ multiplex PCR; TCRdb's copy has only in-frame clones and lacks some. The sample yields tens of thousands of clones, approximately 83% seen once. The germline V gene encodes CDR1 MNHEY and CDR2 SVGEGT. The CDR3 is 16 amino acids. V dropped 0 bases and J dropped 4 bases, with 13 bases sitting between them. Pooled together were second doses at about 4 or about 12 weeks. V is TRBV6-2 or TRBV6-3 and J is TRBJ2-1, with D possibly matching TRBD2 (5 bases). The receptor's source is an adult who received the AZD1222 COVID-19 vaccine. Source: peripheral blood, taken 28 days after the second AZD1222 dose. In DNA, the CDR3 is TGTGCCAGCAGTTACTCGAGTACTAGAGGTTACAATGAGCAGTTCTTC. Translation gives CASSYSSTRGYNEQFF.